This TCR beta chain derives from a study of blood T cell repertoires in COVID-19. Study-wide background: Samples taken during acute and convalescent COVID-19 were collected in the United States, Italy and Spain.

Per the original methods: Estimates of nucleated cell counts were drawn from the amplification of reference gene primers. Here immunoSEQ multiplex PCR was the method, and the copy in TCRdb shows in-frame clones only, minus some. V, J and clone size reflect that table, while D and trimming were determined from the DNA. The table lists more than 35,000 clones, more than 80% of them singletons. Germline V CDR1 and CDR2: SGHTA, FQGNSA. V shed 5 bases and J 6 bases; nucleotides not matched to a gene: 9. The CDR3 runs 15 residues. The clonotype comes from a middle-aged man with active or convalescent COVID-19. Sequences were obtained from peripheral blood. The chain uses TRBV7-2 and TRBJ2-3; the match to TRBD2 covers 9 bases. The CDR3 loop reads CASSPPSSGVDTQYF. CDR3 nucleotide sequence: TGTGCCAGCAGCCCCCCCTCTAGCGGGGTCGATACGCAGTATTTT.